This note documents a single TCR beta chain sequence. Antigen unknown. This entry is derived from a study of cytomegalovirus exposure and HLA in healthy donors. Whole-study findings and limits: Later analysis found that TCR beta chains associated with HLA were more clonally expanded than other, equally common chains.

Amplification used 60 Vbeta primers and 13 Jbeta primers. The repertoire was sequenced with immunoSEQ multiplex PCR; TCRdb's copy has only in-frame clones and lacks some. Among hundreds of thousands of clones listed, around 75% were seen once. The receptor's source is a woman aged 25-40 years in good health and CMV-seronegative. Sample: PBMCs.

As DNA, the CDR3 is TGTGCCAGCAGCTCGGCTACAGCTAGCACAGATACGCAGTATTTT. It codes for CASSSATASTDTQYF. The chain links TRBV11-2 to TRBJ2-3; no definite D call. With 4 bases removed from V and 0 bases from J, the gap between germline ends came to 11 bases. The germline V gene encodes CDR1 SGHAT and CDR2 FQNNGV. CDR3 length: 15 amino acids.